This T cell receptor (beta chain) is from a study of PD-1 blockade in mismatch repair-deficient tumors (TCRdb year 2017). The study in broad terms: Between late 2013 and September 2016, the trial enrolled 70 to 100 consecutive patients with 12 mismatch repair-deficient cancer types, every one of whom had been previously treated and was progressing. Deep sequencing of TCR CDR3 regions was used to track tumor-associated T cell clones in peripheral blood of patients responding to PD-1 blockade.

The full study reports these points: Tumor-resident clones, often undetectable in blood before treatment, expanded rapidly after pembrolizumab and then contracted, generally before radiologic responses.

Mismatch repair deficiency in every enrolled patient was established by polymerase chain reaction or immunohistochemistry. TCR sequencing was performed for a few patients who responded to pembrolizumab therapy. Pembrolizumab PD-1 blockade was prospectively tested in advanced mismatch repair-deficient cancers, regardless of tissue of origin, in the phase II trial. Peripheral blood T cell samples were collected serially, before PD-1 blockade began and at several time points afterward. Blood sampling times were expressed in weeks after the first pembrolizumab dose. The trim is 3 bases for V and 3 bases for J, with a gap of 12 bases between the germline ends. The CDR3 runs 15 residues from the cysteine to the phenylalanine. CDR3 DNA is the only sequence kept; it has 45 bases, read in frame from the first base. CDR1 is given as LNHDA and CDR2 as SQIVND, both from the germline V gene (reference sequence).

Receptors were amplified or captured by the immunoSEQ multiplex PCR assay. TCRdb mirrors the immuneACCESS table, restricted to in-frame sequences. Some clones are absent from its copies; in checked studies, under half trace to an unresolved V gene, and the reason for the others is unknown. The sample data list 80,000 to 130,000 clones, and about four fifths of these were observed just once. The biggest ten clones account for approximately 6.8% of the sample. As to this clone: Its antigen is not yet known. Nothing much larger sits one base from this clone, and base qualities are not available.

This receptor was taken from an adult with mismatch repair-deficient cancer. The chain uses TRBV19 and TRBJ1-3, with the D gene not clear enough to name. Sequencing was performed on peripheral blood, taken roughly eight months after starting pembrolizumab. The CDR3: CASSIGRTGGNTIYF. The nucleotide sequence reads as follows: TGTGCCAGTAGTATCGGAAGAACGGGTGGAAACACCATATATTTT.